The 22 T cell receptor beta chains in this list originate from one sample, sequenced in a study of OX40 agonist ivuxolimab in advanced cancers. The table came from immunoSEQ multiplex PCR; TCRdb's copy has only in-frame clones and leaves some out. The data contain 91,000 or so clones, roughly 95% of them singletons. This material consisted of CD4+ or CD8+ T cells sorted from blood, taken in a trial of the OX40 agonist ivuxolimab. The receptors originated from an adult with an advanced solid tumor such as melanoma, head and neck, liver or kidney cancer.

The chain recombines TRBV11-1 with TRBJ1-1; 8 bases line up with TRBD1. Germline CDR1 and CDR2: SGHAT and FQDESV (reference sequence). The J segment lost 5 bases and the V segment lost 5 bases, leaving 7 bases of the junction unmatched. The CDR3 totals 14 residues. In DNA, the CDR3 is TGTGCCAGCAGCCTACGACAGGGGCGGACTGAAGCTTTCTTT. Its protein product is CASSLRQGRTEAFF.

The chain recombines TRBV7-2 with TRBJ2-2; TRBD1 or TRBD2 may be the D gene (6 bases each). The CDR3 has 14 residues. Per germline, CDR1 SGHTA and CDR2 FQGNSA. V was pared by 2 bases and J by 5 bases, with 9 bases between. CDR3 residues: CASSLQGTTGELFF. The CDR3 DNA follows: TGTGCCAGCAGCTTACAGGGGACTACCGGGGAGCTGTTTTTT.

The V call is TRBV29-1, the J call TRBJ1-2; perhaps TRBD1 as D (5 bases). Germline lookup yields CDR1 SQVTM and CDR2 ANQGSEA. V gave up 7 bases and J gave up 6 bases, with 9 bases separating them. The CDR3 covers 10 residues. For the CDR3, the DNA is TGCAGCGGATGGACAAATGGCTACACCTTC. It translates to CSGWTNGYTF.

CDR3 sequence: CATTTGIISPLHF. CDR3 nucleotide sequence: TGTGCCACCACGACAGGGATTATTTCACCCCTCCACTTT. The chain couples TRBV6-1 to TRBJ1-6; 7 nucleotides align to TRBD1. This CDR3 comprises 13 residues. The germline gives CDR1 MNHNS, CDR2 SASEGT. Trimming cost V 10 bases and J 9 bases; bases outside gene matches: 9.

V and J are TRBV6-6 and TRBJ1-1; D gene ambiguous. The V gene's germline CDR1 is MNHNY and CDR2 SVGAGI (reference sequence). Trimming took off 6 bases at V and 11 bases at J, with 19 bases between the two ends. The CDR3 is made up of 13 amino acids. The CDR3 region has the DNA TGTGCCAGCAGCCCCCGCTGGCGGGAGGGCGCTTTCTTT. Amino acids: CASSPRWREGAFF.

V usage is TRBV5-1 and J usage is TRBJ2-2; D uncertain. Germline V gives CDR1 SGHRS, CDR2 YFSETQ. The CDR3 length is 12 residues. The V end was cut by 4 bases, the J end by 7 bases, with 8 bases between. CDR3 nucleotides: TGCGCCAGCAGCCGAATTGTCGGGGAGCTGTTTTTT. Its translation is CASSRIVGELFF.

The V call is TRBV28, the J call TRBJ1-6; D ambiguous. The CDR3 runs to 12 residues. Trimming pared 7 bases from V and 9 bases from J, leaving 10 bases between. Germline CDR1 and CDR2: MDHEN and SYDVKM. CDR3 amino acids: CASISQSSPLHF. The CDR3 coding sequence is TGTGCCAGCATTTCCCAGTCTTCACCCCTCCACTTT.

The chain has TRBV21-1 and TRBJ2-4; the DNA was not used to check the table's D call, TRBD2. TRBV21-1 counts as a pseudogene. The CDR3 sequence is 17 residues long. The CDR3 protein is CASSLRGGARAKNIQYF. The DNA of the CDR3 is TGTGCCAGCAGCCTCCGGGGAGGAGCGAGAGCCAAAAACATTCAGTACTTC.

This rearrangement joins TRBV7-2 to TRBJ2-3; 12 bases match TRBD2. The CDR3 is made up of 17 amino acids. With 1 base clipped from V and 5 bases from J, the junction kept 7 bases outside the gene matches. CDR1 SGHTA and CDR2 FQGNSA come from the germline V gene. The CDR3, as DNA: TGTGCCAGCAGCTTAGTAGGGCTAGCGGGAGGGGGAGATACGCAGTATTTT. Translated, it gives CASSLVGLAGGGDTQYF.

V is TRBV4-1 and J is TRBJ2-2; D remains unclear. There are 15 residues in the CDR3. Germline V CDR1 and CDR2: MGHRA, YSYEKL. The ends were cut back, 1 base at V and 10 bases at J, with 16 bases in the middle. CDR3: CASSQAPRPDPELFF. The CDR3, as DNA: TGCGCCAGCAGCCAAGCCCCCCGCCCTGACCCGGAGCTGTTTTTT.

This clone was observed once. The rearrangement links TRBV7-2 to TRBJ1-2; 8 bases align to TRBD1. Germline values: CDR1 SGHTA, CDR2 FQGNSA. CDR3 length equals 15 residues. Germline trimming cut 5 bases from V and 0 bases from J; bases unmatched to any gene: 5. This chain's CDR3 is CASSPQGAANYGYTF. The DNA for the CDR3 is TGTGCCAGCAGCCCCCAGGGGGCAGCTAACTATGGCTACACCTTC.

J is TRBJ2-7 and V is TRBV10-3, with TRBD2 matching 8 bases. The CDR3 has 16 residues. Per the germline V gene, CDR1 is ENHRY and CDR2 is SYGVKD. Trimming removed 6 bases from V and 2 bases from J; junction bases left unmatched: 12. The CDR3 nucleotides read TGTGCCATCAGAAAGGCCCGGGAGGGACTAGCCTACGAGCAGTACTTC. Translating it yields CAIRKAREGLAYEQYF.

CDR3 in amino acids: CATSRDSTVTNQPQHF. The CDR3 nucleotides read TGTGCCACCAGCAGAGATTCGACAGTAACAAATCAGCCCCAGCATTTT. The chain links TRBV15 to TRBJ1-5; weak D call: TRBD1 (5 bases). This CDR3 comprises 16 residues. Germline lookup yields CDR1 LNHNV and CDR2 YYDKDF (reference sequence). V was shortened by 0 bases and J by 4 bases, with 13 bases between the two germline ends.

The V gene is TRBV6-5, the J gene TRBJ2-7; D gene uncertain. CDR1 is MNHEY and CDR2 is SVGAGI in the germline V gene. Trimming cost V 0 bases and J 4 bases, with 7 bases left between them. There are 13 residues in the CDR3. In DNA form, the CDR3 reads TGTGCCAGCAGTTACTCGAGAGCTTACGAGCAGTACTTC. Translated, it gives CASSYSRAYEQYF.

This CDR3 reads CASSLPGFGNTIYF. Here the CDR3 DNA reads TGTGCCAGCAGCTTACCAGGGTTTGGAAACACCATATATTTT. This rearrangement joins TRBV7-2 to TRBJ1-3, with D possibly being TRBD1 (5 bases). CDR1 is SGHTA and CDR2 is FQGNSA in the germline V gene. V gave up 2 bases and J gave up 3 bases, with 8 bases separating them. The CDR3 has 14 amino acids. Together with reference TRBV7-2 and TRBJ1-3, the CDR3 gives the full variable domain: GAGVSQSPSNKVTEKGKDVELRCDPISGHTALYWYRQSLGQGLEFLIYFQGNSAPDKSGLPSDRFSAERTGGSVSTLTIQRTQQEDSAVYLCASSLPGFGNTIYFGEGSWLTVV.

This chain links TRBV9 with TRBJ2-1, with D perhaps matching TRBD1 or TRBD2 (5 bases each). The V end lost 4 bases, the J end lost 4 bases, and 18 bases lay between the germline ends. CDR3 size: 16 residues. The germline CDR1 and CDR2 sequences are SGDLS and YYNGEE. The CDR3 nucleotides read TGTGCCAGCAGCAGCCGGGACCAGCCCCGGTACAATGAGCAGTTCTTC. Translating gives CASSSRDQPRYNEQFF.

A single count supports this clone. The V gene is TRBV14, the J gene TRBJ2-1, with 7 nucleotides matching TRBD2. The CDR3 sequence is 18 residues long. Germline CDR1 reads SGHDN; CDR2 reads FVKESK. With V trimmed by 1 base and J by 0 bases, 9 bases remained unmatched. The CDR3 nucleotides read TGTGCCAGCAGCCAAGTTGGAGCGGGGACTCACTCCTACAATGAGCAGTTCTTC. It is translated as CASSQVGAGTHSYNEQFF.

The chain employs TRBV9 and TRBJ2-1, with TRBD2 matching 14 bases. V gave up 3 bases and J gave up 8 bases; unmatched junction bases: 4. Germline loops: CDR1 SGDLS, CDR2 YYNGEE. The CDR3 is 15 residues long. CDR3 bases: TGTGCCAGCAGCGCCGGGACTAGCGGGAGCTATGAGCAGTTCTTC. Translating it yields CASSAGTSGSYEQFF.

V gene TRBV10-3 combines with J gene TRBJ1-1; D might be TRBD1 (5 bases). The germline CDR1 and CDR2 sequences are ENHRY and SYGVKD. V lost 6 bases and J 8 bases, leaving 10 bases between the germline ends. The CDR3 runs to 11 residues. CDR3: CAIRGTGEAFF. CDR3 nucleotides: TGTGCCATCAGGGGGACGGGCGAAGCTTTCTTT.

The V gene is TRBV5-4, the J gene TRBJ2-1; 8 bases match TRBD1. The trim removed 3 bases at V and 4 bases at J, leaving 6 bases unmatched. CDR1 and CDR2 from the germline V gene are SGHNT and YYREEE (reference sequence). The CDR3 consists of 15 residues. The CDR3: CASSSGQGLYNEQFF. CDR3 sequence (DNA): TGTGCCAGCAGCTCCGGACAGGGCCTTTACAATGAGCAGTTCTTC.

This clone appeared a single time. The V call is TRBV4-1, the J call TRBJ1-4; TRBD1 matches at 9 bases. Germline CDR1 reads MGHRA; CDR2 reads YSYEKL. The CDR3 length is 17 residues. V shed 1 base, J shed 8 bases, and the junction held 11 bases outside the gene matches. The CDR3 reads CASSQGPLQGAREKLFF. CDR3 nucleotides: TGCGCCAGCAGCCAAGGGCCCTTACAGGGGGCGCGGGAAAAACTGTTTTTT.

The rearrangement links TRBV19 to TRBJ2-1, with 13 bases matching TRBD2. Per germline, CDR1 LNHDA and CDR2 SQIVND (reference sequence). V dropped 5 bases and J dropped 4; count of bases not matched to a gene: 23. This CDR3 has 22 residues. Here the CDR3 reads CASSPMVRTGITSGRVYNEQFF. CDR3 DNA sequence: TGTGCCAGTAGTCCGATGGTTAGGACAGGGATAACTAGCGGGAGGGTTTACAATGAGCAGTTCTTC.